This T cell receptor (beta chain) came from a study of cytomegalovirus exposure and HLA in healthy donors. Study conclusions and caveats: Later analysis identified several of the most significant clusters that appeared linked to common viral pathogens.

Comment on this clone: The antigen is undetermined.

The PCR had 60 Vbeta and 13 Jbeta primers. Repertoires were generated with immunoSEQ multiplex PCR, while TCRdb's copy carries only in-frame clones and drops some. The sample includes around 130,000 clones, about 80% seen only once; the top ten take 1% to 1.5%. Trimming removed 0 bases from V and 4 bases from J, with 6 bases in between. The germline gives CDR1 GTSNPN, CDR2 SVGIG (reference sequence). This CDR3 spans 13 amino acids. This clonotype originated in a man in his fifties in good health and CMV-seronegative. The rearrangement uses TRBV30 and TRBJ2-2, with D possibly being TRBD1 (6 bases). The sample was PBMCs. For the CDR3, the DNA is TGTGCCTGGAGTGTACAGGGCACCGGGGAGCTGTTTTTT. This translates into CAWSVQGTGELFF.